This T cell receptor (beta chain) was sequenced for a study of early T cells in non-severe SARS-CoV-2 infection. Study-level background: The study sequenced bulk RNA from unsorted whole blood, with chains unpaired.

In the library, individual cDNA molecules carried attached unique molecular identifiers. Each CDR3 protein is one row after TCRdb ran MiXCR on the 5' RACE reads. This sample has tens of thousands of distinct CDR3 sequences, with around 14% found just once. Study-level points and caveats: Matches to VDJdb favored anti-spike CD8 responses and missed private and CD4 specificities.

Germline assignment: CDR1 SGHNT and CDR2 YYREEE (reference sequence). V was pared by 4 bases and J by 3 bases, with 16 bases between. This CDR3 contains 15 residues. In its sample, this clonotype was seen a few times. Its antigen is unknown. The chain carries TRBV5-4 and TRBJ2-5, with a weak D call TRBD2 (5 bases). The clonotype originates from an adult who was a healthcare worker with PCR-confirmed SARS-CoV-2 infection or an uninfected control (not recorded which). The sequencing input was whole blood. The CDR3 region is CASSAPGSVEETQYF. The CDR3, as DNA: TGTGCCAGCAGCGCCCCGGGGAGCGTAGAAGAGACCCAGTACTTC.